The entry below gives a single TCR beta chain sequence along with its context. This CDR3 has 15 residues. J gave up 9 bases and V 6 bases, and 12 bases lay outside the gene matches. CDR1 ENHRY and CDR2 SYGVKD come from the germline V gene. Described time point: pre-sensitization, week 0. Described treatment: therapeutic diphenylcyclopropenone sensitization with weekly scalp DPC. The sample belongs to a study of human T cells and chemical hapten exposure. Study background: The sensitizer, 2% DPC, was used on roughly 2 cm by roughly 2 cm of upper inner arm skin. Patients got weekly scalp diphenylcyclopropenone doses over the approximately 23-week study.

Single cDNA molecules in the library carried unique molecular identifiers attached during preparation. MiXCR, run by TCRdb on the RACE reads, gives a single entry per CDR3 protein. The repertoire consists of 80,000 to 100,000 distinct CDR3 sequences, with 11% occurring once and the leading ten covering more than 2.5%. The source of this sequence is a woman aged 60-75 years with alopecia areata. Some clones in this sample may be carry-over from other donors' samples. This specimen consisted of whole blood, obtained in connection with sensitization to the hapten diphenylcyclopropenone (DPC). The chain recombines TRBV10-3 with TRBJ2-1, with 9 bases lining up with TRBD1. The CDR3 DNA follows: TGTGCCATCAGGTCCGGGACAGGGTTCAACGGTGAGCAGTTCTTC. Translation: CAIRSGTGFNGEQFF.